A single sample gave rise to the 5 T cell receptor beta chains below, sequenced in a study of cytomegalovirus exposure and HLA in healthy donors. It was with 60 Vbeta and 13 Jbeta primers that the PCR ran. Assay used: immunoSEQ multiplex PCR; TCRdb lists only in-frame clones, some missing. The sample includes around 68,000 clones, 85% seen only once; the top ten take about 10%. The sample taken for sequencing was PBMCs. Every receptor here comes from a female donor in good health and CMV-seronegative.

The chain has TRBV28 and TRBJ2-1, with TRBD2 matching 14 bases. Germline CDR1 is MDHEN and CDR2 is SYDVKM. CDR3 size: 17 residues. The trim removed 5 bases at V and 8 bases at J, leaving 11 bases unmatched. CDR3 residues: CASSETRLAGGPDEQFF. CDR3 sequence (DNA): TGTGCCAGCAGTGAGACCCGACTAGCGGGAGGGCCCGATGAGCAGTTCTTC.

The chain combines TRBV18 with TRBJ1-1; D perhaps matches TRBD1 (6 bases). From germline, CDR1 is KGHSH and CDR2 LQKENI. Trimming shortened V by 3 bases and J by 7 bases, and 9 bases separated the two germline ends. CDR3 length: 12 amino acids. DNA for the CDR3: TGTGCCAGCTCACCTCAGGGGTTTGAAGCTTTCTTT. Amino acids: CASSPQGFEAFF.

The chain joins TRBV19 to TRBJ2-2; 7 bases match TRBD1. The germline V gene encodes CDR1 LNHDA and CDR2 SQIVND (reference sequence). The V and J ends lost 6 bases and 1 base, in that order; junction bases with no gene match: 8. The CDR3 runs to 16 residues. The CDR3 region has the DNA TGTGCCAGTAGACTACAGGGGAGAGGGAACACCGGGGAGCTGTTTTTT. The encoded protein is CASRLQGRGNTGELFF. Drawing the rest from reference TRBV19 and TRBJ2-2, the complete variable domain is DGGITQSPKYLFRKEGQNVTLSCEQNLNHDAMYWYRQDPGQGLRLIYYSQIVNDFQKGDIAEGYSVSREKKESFPLTVTSAQKNPTAFYLCASRLQGRGNTGELFFGEGSRLTVL.

The CDR3 protein is CAISPGQEAYEQYF. Here the CDR3 DNA reads TGTGCCATCAGTCCGGGACAGGAAGCCTACGAGCAGTACTTC. This sequence joins TRBV10-3 and TRBJ2-7; 8 bases are a match to TRBD1. Germline V gene lookup returns CDR1 ENHRY and CDR2 SYGVKD. This CDR3 contains 14 residues. J was trimmed by 2 bases and V by 5 bases; bases with no gene match: 5.

V and J are TRBV5-6 and TRBJ1-2; no clear D. The V end lost 1 base, the J end lost 0 bases, and 10 bases lay between the germline ends. The CDR3 is 15 amino acids. The germline V gene encodes CDR1 SGHDT and CDR2 YYEEEE. The CDR3 coding sequence is TGTGCCAGCAGCTTGTATCGTCCCGCTAACTATGGCTACACCTTC. Its protein product is CASSLYRPANYGYTF.